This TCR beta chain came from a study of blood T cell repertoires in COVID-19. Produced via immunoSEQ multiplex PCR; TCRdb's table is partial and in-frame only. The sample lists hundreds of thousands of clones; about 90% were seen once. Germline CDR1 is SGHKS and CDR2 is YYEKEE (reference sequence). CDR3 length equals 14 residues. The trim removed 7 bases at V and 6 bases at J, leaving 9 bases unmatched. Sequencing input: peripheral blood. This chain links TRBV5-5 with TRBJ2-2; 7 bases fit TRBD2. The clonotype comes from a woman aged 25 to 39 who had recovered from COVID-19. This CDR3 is CASRPPGGAGELFF. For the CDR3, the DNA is TGTGCCAGCCGCCCACCGGGGGGTGCCGGGGAGCTGTTTTTT.